One T cell receptor (beta chain) is described in this entry. These data belong to a study of blood T cell repertoires in COVID-19. The CDR3 sequence is 12 residues long. The V and J ends lost 2 bases and 4 bases, in that order; junction bases with no gene match: 0. CDR1 and CDR2 from the germline V gene are GTSNPN and SVGIG (reference sequence). Measured with immunoSEQ multiplex PCR; TCRdb has only the in-frame clones, and not every one. The sample includes roughly 150,000 clones, roughly 80% of them seen just once. The sequenced material came from peripheral blood. The chain uses TRBV30 and TRBJ2-5; 8 bases line up with TRBD1. This sequence was found in a man between 60 and 75 years old with acute or convalescent COVID-19. CDR3 sequence: CAWSTGGETQYF. CDR3 nucleotide sequence: TGTGCCTGGAGTACAGGGGGAGAGACCCAGTACTTC. Full variable domain (missing parts from reference TRBV30 and TRBJ2-5): SQTIHQWPATLVQPVGSPLSLECTVEGTSNPNLYWYRQAAGRGLQLLFYSVGIGQISSEVPQNLSASRPQDRQFILSSKKLLLSDSGFYLCAWSTGGETQYFGPGTRLLVL.